This T cell receptor (beta chain) emerged from a study of ipilimumab plus nivolumab after autologous stem cell transplantation (TCRdb year 2021). With respect to the entire study: The median number of doses received by trial patients was about 5 for ipilimumab and about eight for nivolumab. The intent-to-treat population of the trial consisted of some 36 patients. Primary refractory and relapsed disease were included in the DLBCL cohort, with 18-month progression-free survival of around 84% and 29%, respectively. Patients in the trial were undergoing autologous transplant and had high-risk diffuse large B cell lymphoma, mature T cell lymphoma, or multiple myeloma.

The library was made by the immunoSEQ multiplex PCR assay. TCRdb retrieved this table from immuneACCESS and kept in-frame rearrangements only. Not all clones are present; in checked studies, unresolved V genes account for under half, and no reason is known for the remainder. Across this sample there are about 16,000 clones, with about 81% seen only once. Jointly, the top ten make up 15% to 20% of the sample. Checkpoint therapy was initiated 14 to 28 days after autologous transplant, and ipilimumab was administered at 1 mg/kg intravenously on day 1 of selected weeks. The nivolumab dose was 3 mg/kg intravenously, delivered on day 1 of weeks 1, 4, 7, 10, and every two weeks through week 26. Combined checkpoint inhibition with ipilimumab and nivolumab as consolidation after autologous stem cell transplantation was tested in a Phase Ib clinical trial. The study at large found these results: The authors concluded that, as post-transplant consolidation, combined checkpoint inhibition appeared tolerable. Per the authors, a biologic rationale for further study of the post-transplant checkpoint inhibition approach was offered by T cell receptor repertoire, regulatory T cell phenotype and gut microbiota profiles.

Worth noting for this clone: The specificity of this receptor is unknown. No base quality information exists; no much larger clone differs at one position.

The starting material was PBMCs, obtained in a trial of ipilimumab plus nivolumab as post-transplant consolidation. The TCR originated in a male donor with diffuse large B-cell lymphoma.

The base sequence is TGTGCCAGCACCCTGGACAGGTGGGAGCCAGATACGCAGTATTTT. Translated, this is CASTLDRWEPDTQYF. The V gene is TRBV21-1 and the J gene is TRBJ2-3; TRBD1 was called by the table and not checked on the DNA. TRBV21-1 is reported as a pseudogene. Taken from cysteine to phenylalanine, the CDR3 has 15 residues. Here the CDR3 DNA is all that survives: 45 bases in frame from base 1.